This T cell receptor (beta chain) was sequenced for a study of CD8 T cells in ankylosing spondylitis. Whole-study findings and limits: Reportedly, significant enrichment of disease-linked clones occurred in matched ankylosing spondylitis synovial fluid. Ankylosing spondylitis blood seemed to carry a telltale TCR beta motif made of fewer than 10 highly homologous variants.

Notes on this clonotype: Its target is unknown.

Germline V gene lookup returns CDR1 MNHEY and CDR2 SVGEGT. Trimming took off 5 bases at V and 1 base at J, with 15 bases between the two ends. This CDR3 spans 16 amino acids. TCRdb analysed the 5' RACE reads with MiXCR anew, one entry per CDR3 protein. The repertoire holds fewer than 550,000 distinct CDR3 sequences, with under 5.5% as singletons. Sample: blood, either unsorted or a sorted T cell fraction (not recorded which). V is TRBV6-2 or TRBV6-3 and J is TRBJ2-1, with D possibly being TRBD1 or TRBD2 (5 bases each). The receptor was derived from a male donor with ankylosing spondylitis. The CDR3 sequence is CASSPPGRRSYNEQFF. The CDR3 DNA sequence: TGTGCCAGCAGTCCTCCGGGACGGCGGTCCTACAATGAGCAGTTCTTC.